The source of this T cell receptor (beta chain) is a study of blood T cell repertoires in COVID-19. Study-level background: COVID-19 samples from acute and convalescent phases originated in the United States, Italy and Spain.

The CDR3 consists of 14 residues. Germline V gene lookup returns CDR1 SGHNT and CDR2 YENEEA. Profiling relied on immunoSEQ multiplex PCR, and the TCRdb table lists in-frame clones only, not all of them. The repertoire holds 75,000 or so clones, with 80% to 85% as singletons. Points on this clone: One junction end does not reproduce the germline sequence, and a read error may be involved.

The receptor comes from a woman aged 65 to 85 with acute or convalescent COVID-19. The sequenced sample was peripheral blood. The V and J genes are TRBV11-3 and TRBJ1-1, with TRBD1 matching 7 bases. Here the CDR3 DNA reads TGTGCCAGCCGCTTGGGGCAGGGGGGCACTGAAGCTTTCTTT. Encoded protein: CASRLGQGGTEAFF.